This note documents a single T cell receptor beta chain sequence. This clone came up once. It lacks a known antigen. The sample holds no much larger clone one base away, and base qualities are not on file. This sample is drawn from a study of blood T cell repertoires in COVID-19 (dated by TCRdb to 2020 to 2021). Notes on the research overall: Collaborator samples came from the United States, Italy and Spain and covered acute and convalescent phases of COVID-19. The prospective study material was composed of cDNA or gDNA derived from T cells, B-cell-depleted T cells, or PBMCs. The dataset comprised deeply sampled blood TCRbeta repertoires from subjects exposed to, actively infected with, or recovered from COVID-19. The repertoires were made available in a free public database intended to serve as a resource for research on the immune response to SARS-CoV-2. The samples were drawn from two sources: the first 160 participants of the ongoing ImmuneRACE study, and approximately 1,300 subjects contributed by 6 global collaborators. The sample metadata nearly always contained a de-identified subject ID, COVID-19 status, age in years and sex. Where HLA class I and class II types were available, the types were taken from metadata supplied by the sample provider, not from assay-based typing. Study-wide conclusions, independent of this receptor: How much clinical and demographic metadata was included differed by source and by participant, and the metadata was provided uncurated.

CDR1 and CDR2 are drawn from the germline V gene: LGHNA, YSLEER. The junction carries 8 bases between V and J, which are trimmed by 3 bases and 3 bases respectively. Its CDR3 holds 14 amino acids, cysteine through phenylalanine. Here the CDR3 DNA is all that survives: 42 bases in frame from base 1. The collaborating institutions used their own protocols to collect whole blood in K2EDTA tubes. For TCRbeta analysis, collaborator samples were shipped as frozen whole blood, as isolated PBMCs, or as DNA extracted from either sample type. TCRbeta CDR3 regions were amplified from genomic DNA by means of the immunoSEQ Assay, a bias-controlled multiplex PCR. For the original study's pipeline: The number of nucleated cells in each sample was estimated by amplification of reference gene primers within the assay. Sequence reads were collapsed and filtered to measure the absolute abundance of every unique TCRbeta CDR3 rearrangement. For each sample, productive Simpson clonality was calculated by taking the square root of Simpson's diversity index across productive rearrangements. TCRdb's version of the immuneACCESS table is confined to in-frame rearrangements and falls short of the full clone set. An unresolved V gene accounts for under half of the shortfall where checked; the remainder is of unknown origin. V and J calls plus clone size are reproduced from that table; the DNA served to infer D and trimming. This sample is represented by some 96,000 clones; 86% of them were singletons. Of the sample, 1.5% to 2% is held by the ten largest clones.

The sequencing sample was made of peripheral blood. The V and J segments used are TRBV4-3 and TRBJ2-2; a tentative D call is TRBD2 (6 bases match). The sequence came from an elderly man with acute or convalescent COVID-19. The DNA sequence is TGCGCCAGCAGCCACGGACTACACACCGGGGAGCTGTTTTTT. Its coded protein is CASSHGLHTGELFF.